The rows below give T cell receptor beta chains drawn from one sample of a study of T cells after yellow fever vaccination. Each CDR3 protein is one row after TCRdb ran MiXCR on the 5' RACE reads. The data contain under 550,000 distinct CDR3 sequences, 20% to 25% of them singletons. The sequenced sample was PBMCs, obtained roughly 20 days after the first yellow fever vaccination. The receptor set was obtained from a man aged 18-30 years who received the YFV17D yellow fever vaccine. The CDR3 runs from the conserved cysteine through the conserved F or W. A D gene is named only where the DNA matches it firmly. Not every row has a clone size; where given, it reads once, few, many or a size class.

J,size,D,V,DNA,CDR3
TRBJ2-3,-,-,TRBV5-6,TGTGCCAGCAGCTCTCCGAGCCGAACCACAGATACGCAGTATTTT,CASSSPSRTTDTQYF
TRBJ2-7,-,-,TRBV5-4,TGTGCCAGCAGCTTGGGGTGGCAGGGATACTACGAGCAGTACTTC,CASSLGWQGYYEQYF
TRBJ2-7,few,-,TRBV9,TGTGCCAGCAGCATGGGGGACGGATACGAGCAGTACTTC,CASSMGDGYEQYF
TRBJ1-2,-,TRBD1,TRBV6-1,TGTGCCAGCAGTGAGGGACAGGGATTGGGACACTATGGCTACACCTTC,CASSEGQGLGHYGYTF
TRBJ1-1,few,-,TRBV4-2,TGTGCCAGCAGCCAAGATCCTACCTTGAACACTGAAGCTTTCTTT,CASSQDPTLNTEAFF
TRBJ1-2,-,-,TRBV19,TGTGCCAGTAGTATATTCGGGTGGGCACAAAACTATGGCTACACCTTC,CASSIFGWAQNYGYTF
TRBJ1-1,few,TRBD1,TRBV5-1,TGCGCCAGCAGCGAGGGGGCGTGGATGAACACTGAAGCTTTCTTT,CASSEGAWMNTEAFF
TRBJ2-3,many,-,TRBV10-3,TGTGCCATCAGTGAAGGCCCGGGGGGCCCCACAGATACGCAGTATTTT,CAISEGPGGPTDTQYF
TRBJ2-2,-,TRBD2,TRBV2,TGTGCCAGCAACCGGCGGGGGGGAAGGACCGGGGAGCTGTTTTTT,CASNRRGGRTGELFF
TRBJ2-2,-,TRBD2,TRBV12-3/TRBV12-4,TGTGCCAGCAGTCCCACGGGGGGGTCCGGGGAGCTGTTTTTT,CASSPTGGSGELFF
TRBJ2-7,few,-,TRBV6-6,TGTGCCAGCAGTTACTCGACCAACTACGAGCAGTACTTC,CASSYSTNYEQYF
TRBJ1-4,few,-,TRBV10-3,TGTGCCATCAGTGAGACAGGGCCCCCCGCAACTAATGAAAAACTGTTTTTT,CAISETGPPATNEKLFF
TRBJ2-7,few,-,TRBV9,TGTGCCAGCAGCGTAACAGAGACCCCCTACGAGCAGTACTTC,CASSVTETPYEQYF
TRBJ2-1,-,TRBD2,TRBV6-1,TGTGCCAGCAGTGAAAAGGAGCGGGGAAACAATGAGCAGTTCTTC,CASSEKERGNNEQFF
TRBJ2-1,-,-,TRBV5-1,TGCGCCAGCAGCTCAATAGCGGACAATGAGCAGTTCTTC,CASSSIADNEQFF
TRBJ2-4,many,-,TRBV18,TGTGCCAGCTCACCGCCAGAAGCCAAAAACATTCAGTACTTC,CASSPPEAKNIQYF
TRBJ2-2,-,TRBD2,TRBV6-1,TGTGCCAGCAGAGGCGGGGGGTTTCTAGCCGGGGAGCTGTTTTTT,CASRGGGFLAGELFF
TRBJ2-3,few,-,TRBV19,TGTGCCAGTAGTATGAGAAGTCTAGCATCGGATACGCAGTATTTT,CASSMRSLASDTQYF
TRBJ1-1,few,-,TRBV5-6,TGTGCCAGCAGCTTGAGGGGGGTATTGACTGAAGCTTTCTTT,CASSLRGVLTEAFF
TRBJ2-5,few,-,TRBV24-1,TGTGCCACCAGACTAGACCAAGAGACCCAGTACTTC,CATRLDQETQYF
TRBJ1-6,-,-,TRBV5-1,TGCGCCAGCAGCCTGGCAACAGTAACCTATAATTCACCCCTCCACTTT,CASSLATVTYNSPLHF
TRBJ1-5,-,-,TRBV11-2,TGTGCCAGCAGCCTAGGGACTGCTGGACGGCCCCAGCATTTT,CASSLGTAGRPQHF
TRBJ1-4,-,-,TRBV4-1,TGCGCCAGCAGCCAACTCAGTGGTGGGGGGAAAAAACTGTTTTTT,CASSQLSGGGKKLFF
TRBJ2-7,-,-,TRBV5-6,TGTGCCAGCGGATTGGGGGGGCCCGCCTACGAGCAGTACTTC,CASGLGGPAYEQYF
TRBJ2-2,few,-,TRBV6-1,TGTGCCAGCAGTGAATTAAGCCAACAAGGGGAGCTGTTTTTT,CASSELSQQGELFF
TRBJ2-3,-,TRBD2,TRBV30,TGTGCCTGGAGTCGGGAGGGGAACACAGATACGCAGTATTTT,CAWSREGNTDTQYF
TRBJ1-2,few,-,TRBV7-9,TGTGCCAGCAGCGTCGGACAACCGGATGGCTACACCTTC,CASSVGQPDGYTF
TRBJ2-3,-,-,TRBV5-1,TGCGCCAGCAGGTCTGTCCCGGCGGGGGCCACAGATACGCAGTATTTT,CASRSVPAGATDTQYF
TRBJ1-1,-,TRBD1,TRBV9,TGTGCCAGCAGCGCCAGCACAGGGGACACTGAAGCTTTCTTT,CASSASTGDTEAFF
TRBJ1-1,-,TRBD1,TRBV5-1,TGCGCCAGCAGCTTGGAGGGGACAGATGCAACTGAAGCTTTCTTT,CASSLEGTDATEAFF
TRBJ1-5,few,-,TRBV7-9,TGTGCCAGCAGCCCCTCGACACAGCTAGCTCCCCAGCATTTT,CASSPSTQLAPQHF
TRBJ2-5,few,-,TRBV5-1,TGCGCCAGCAGCTCGCCTCAGGGGAACCCTGTCCAAGAGACCCAGTACTTC,CASSSPQGNPVQETQYF
TRBJ1-4,once,TRBD1,TRBV7-9,TGTGCCAGCAGCTTGCAGGGGGATTATGAAAAACTGTTTTTT,CASSLQGDYEKLFF
TRBJ2-3,-,TRBD2,TRBV7-6,TGTGCCAGCAGCCCGGGGACTAGAACTAGCACAGATACGCAGTATTTT,CASSPGTRTSTDTQYF
TRBJ2-3,few,TRBD2,TRBV19,TGTGCCAGTAGTACTAGCGGGGGAATAGATACGCAGTATTTT,CASSTSGGIDTQYF
TRBJ2-1,-,TRBD2,TRBV4-1,TGCGCCAGCAGCCAGGCTGCAAGGCGGGGGGGGCGAGAGCAGTTCTTC,CASSQAARRGGREQFF
TRBJ2-1,-,TRBD1,TRBV6-5,TGTGCCAGCAGTTCGCAGGGGGTGGGCTACAATGAGCAGTTCTTC,CASSSQGVGYNEQFF
TRBJ2-2,-,-,TRBV5-6,TGTGCCAGCAGCCATGACACCGGGGAGCTGTTTTTT,CASSHDTGELFF
TRBJ2-7,few,-,TRBV7-3,TGTGCCAGCAGCTTAACCCCGGGGGCATTGGGCGAGCAGTACTTC,CASSLTPGALGEQYF
TRBJ1-5,few,-,TRBV15,TGTGCCACCAGCAGAGATAGGGCCGCCGGGCAGCCCCAGCATTTT,CATSRDRAAGQPQHF
TRBJ2-2,few,TRBD1,TRBV25-1,TGTGCCAGCAGTTCGCGGACAGGGTTTGCCGGGGAGCTGTTTTTT,CASSSRTGFAGELFF
TRBJ1-5,few,-,TRBV5-1,TGCGCCAGCCGTCCGGTCCCATATAGCAATCAGCCCCAGCATTTT,CASRPVPYSNQPQHF
TRBJ1-6,few,-,TRBV6-1,TGTGCCAGACCCCCCCGACAGCTTGATTCACCCCTCCACTTT,CARPPRQLDSPLHF
TRBJ2-7,few,-,TRBV6-8,TGTGCCAGCAGTTTCCGTCCGGGCCACGGCTACGAGCAGTACTTC,CASSFRPGHGYEQYF
TRBJ1-2,-,TRBD1,TRBV10-3,TGTGCCATCGGGACAGGGGAGGGCTACACCTTC,CAIGTGEGYTF
TRBJ2-1,-,-,TRBV4-1,TGCGCCAGCAGCCAAGGAGACAGGTATCATGAGCAGTTCTTC,CASSQGDRYHEQFF
TRBJ2-2,-,-,TRBV6-5,TGTGCCAGCAGTTACTCGGTCGACACCGGGGAGCTGTTTTTT,CASSYSVDTGELFF
TRBJ1-6,few,-,TRBV20-1,TGCAGTGCTAGAGACCGACAGAGCTCCTATAATTCACCCCTCCACTTT,CSARDRQSSYNSPLHF
TRBJ2-3,-,TRBD2,TRBV5-1,TGTGCCAGCAGTTTTAGCGGGGGTTCAGATACGCAGTATTTT,CASSFSGGSDTQYF
TRBJ2-1,few,-,TRBV7-9,TGTGCCAGCAGCTTAGGTCAGGACCTCGTCTACAATGAGCAGTTCTTC,CASSLGQDLVYNEQFF
TRBJ2-5,-,-,TRBV6-1,TGTGCCAGCAAACCACACGAGCAAGAGACCCAGTACTTC,CASKPHEQETQYF
TRBJ1-1,-,-,TRBV15,TGTGCCACCAGCGGAAAAACAGGGTCCAACACTGAAGCTTTCTTT,CATSGKTGSNTEAFF
TRBJ2-6,-,-,TRBV24-1,TGTGCCACCAGTGGGGGGGGCGCTGGGGCCAACGTCCTGACTTTC,CATSGGGAGANVLTF
TRBJ2-3,once,TRBD2,TRBV5-5,TGTGCCAGCAGCTTCGGGACTAGCTCCCATAGCACAGATACGCAGTATTTT,CASSFGTSSHSTDTQYF
TRBJ1-6,-,-,TRBV27,TGTGCCAGCAGTTTCGACTTCGGGTCACCCCTCCACTTT,CASSFDFGSPLHF
TRBJ2-1,few,TRBD2,TRBV12-3/TRBV12-4,TGTGCCAGCAGGGGACTAGCGGAAAACAATGAGCAGTTCTTC,CASRGLAENNEQFF
TRBJ2-7,-,-,TRBV7-2,TGTGCCAGCGGGGATTCGACCTACGAGCAGTACTTC,CASGDSTYEQYF
TRBJ1-2,few,TRBD1,TRBV7-2,TGTGCCAGCAGCCCGGACAGGGACAACTATGGCTACACCTTC,CASSPDRDNYGYTF
TRBJ1-2,few,-,TRBV5-1,TGCGCCAGCAGCTTTGCAACGGGGAACTCCTATGGCTACACCTTC,CASSFATGNSYGYTF